These 9 T cell receptor beta chains were sequenced from one sample in a study of blood T cell repertoires in COVID-19. TCRdb keeps only in-frame clones here, not all; method: immunoSEQ multiplex PCR. The sample has roughly 180,000 clones; approximately 88% are singletons. Sequenced sample: peripheral blood. Receptors were obtained from a middle-aged woman with COVID-19, enrolled during active disease.

The rearrangement joins TRBV7-9 to TRBJ1-5; D might be TRBD1 (6 bases). There are 16 residues in the CDR3. The V end was cut by 11 bases, the J end by 1 base, with 21 bases between. CDR1 and CDR2 (germline): SEHNR, FQNEAQ (reference sequence). This CDR3 reads CAPSGVRGGSNQPQHF. As DNA, the CDR3 is TGTGCCCCGTCAGGGGTAAGAGGTGGAAGCAATCAGCCCCAGCATTTT.

The rearrangement links TRBV29-1 to TRBJ2-3; 7 bases map to TRBD2. The junction had 6 bases not matched to a gene; V was cut back by 5 bases and J by 4 bases. This CDR3 has 13 residues. Germline assignment: CDR1 SQVTM and CDR2 ANQGSEA. CDR3 sequence (DNA): TGCAGCGTTCGTGGGAGGGCCGCAGATACGCAGTATTTT. It encodes CSVRGRAADTQYF.

This sequence joins TRBV9 and TRBJ2-7; 12 positions match TRBD2. With 7 bases clipped from V and 5 bases from J, the junction kept 13 bases outside the gene matches. From germline, CDR1 is SGDLS and CDR2 YYNGEE. The CDR3 runs 16 residues. CDR3 residues: CASCRGLAGRLNEQYF. The CDR3 DNA reads as TGTGCCAGCTGCCGGGGACTAGCGGGCCGATTGAACGAGCAGTACTTC.

The gene calls are TRBV27 and TRBJ2-2, with 7 bases that match TRBD2. V trimming: 3 bases; J trimming: 2 bases; junction bases outside the gene matches: 3. CDR1 is MNHEY and CDR2 is SMNVEV in the germline V gene (reference sequence). This CDR3 is 15 amino acids long. The CDR3 loop reads CASSFSSGNTGELFF. CDR3 DNA: TGTGCCAGCAGTTTCTCTAGCGGTAACACCGGGGAGCTGTTTTTT.

The V call is TRBV27, the J call TRBJ2-1, with 8 bases matching TRBD2. CDR3 length: 15 residues. The germline V gene has CDR1 MNHEY and CDR2 SMNVEV (reference sequence). Trimming at V came to 6 bases and at J to 2 bases, leaving 6 bases not matched to a gene. The DNA for the CDR3 is TGTGCCAGCAGCCCTCGGGGGGGACCCTACAATGAGCAGTTCTTC. Encoded protein: CASSPRGGPYNEQFF.

This chain joins TRBV5-5 and TRBJ1-2; 10 bases agree with TRBD1. CDR3 length: 16 residues. Losses at the gene ends were 4 bases for V and 8 bases for J; bases not matched to a gene: 14. The germline V gene encodes CDR1 SGHKS and CDR2 YYEKEE (reference sequence). CDR3 sequence (DNA): TGTGCCAGCAGCCCCAGACTGGTCGACAGGGGGCGCGGCTACACCTTC. Translated, it gives CASSPRLVDRGRGYTF.

This clone was recorded only once. The chain joins TRBV18 to TRBJ2-7, with 7 bases that match TRBD1. The V segment lost 1 base and the J segment 7 bases; nucleotides outside the gene matches: 4. The CDR3 runs 13 residues. Germline V gives CDR1 KGHSH, CDR2 LQKENI. CDR3 protein: CASSPQGAGEQYF. CDR3 bases: TGTGCCAGCTCACCACAGGGGGCTGGGGAGCAGTACTTC.

The rearrangement joins TRBV24-1 to TRBJ2-1; 8 bases line up with TRBD1. This CDR3 has 13 amino acids. The J segment lost 7 bases and the V segment lost 4 bases, leaving 2 bases of the junction unmatched. The V gene's germline CDR1 is KGHDR and CDR2 SFDVKD. Written as DNA, the CDR3 is TGTGCCACCAGTGACAGACAGGGGAATGAGCAGTTCTTC. Its protein product is CATSDRQGNEQFF.

The chain recombines TRBV19 with TRBJ1-2; D is ambiguous. This CDR3 has 15 residues. Germline values: CDR1 LNHDA, CDR2 SQIVND (reference sequence). The V end was cut by 3 bases, the J end by 4 bases, with 15 bases between. The CDR3 reads CASSIRVSNPYGYTF. The CDR3 DNA sequence: TGTGCCAGTAGTATCCGCGTCTCGAATCCCTATGGCTACACCTTC.